Listed below are T cell receptor beta chains from one sample, sequenced in a study of CD8+ T cells in alopecia areata. The protocol was immunoSEQ multiplex PCR, while the TCRdb copy is restricted to in-frame clones and leaves out a portion. The table records roughly 200,000 clones, 56% of them present only once. Sequencing was carried out using CD8+ T cells sorted from blood. The receptor set was obtained from a human donor in good health. Both conserved end residues are part of each CDR3.

v_call cdr3_aa
TRBV30 CAWRGGQRAYSPLHF
TRBV5-6 CASSLGQGSNQPQHF
TRBV2 CASRSGLYNEQFF
TRBV7-2 CASSFGGARSEQFF
TRBV11-2 CASSLWRGTTDTQYF
TRBV9 CASRAGTSYGYTF
TRBV2 CASSGQISNQPQHF
TRBV15 CATSSDRSKAKNIQYF
TRBV4-1 CASSPPTSNTEAFF
TRBV30 CAWSVPLRASSYEQYF
TRBV2 CASSPGQGAGYYGYTF
TRBV6-5 CASSYSLAADTQYF
TRBV4-1 CASSQGWGNEQYF
TRBV29-1 CSGGVGYEQYF
TRBV4-1 CASSQAAGKLFF
TRBV5-6 CASSSGGQPQHF
TRBV5-6 CASSPTPGQLGNTIYF
TRBV4-1 CASSPRGIDEQYF
TRBV25-1 CASSNGPEQYF
TRBV29-1 CSVQTGKRNTEAFF
TRBV30 CAWSPGTGEETQYF
TRBV7-8 CASSLRPRTEAFF
TRBV4-1 CASSQDTREGTEQYF
TRBV6-4 CASSAVGGIESSPLHF
TRBV14 CASSQVGRRSPLHF
TRBV29-1 CSGMISWTENTEAFF
TRBV5-6 CASSPEFRTENSPLHF
TRBV29-1 CSVGLTGSSNTEAFF
TRBV29-1 CSQFDPYATGENTEAFF
TRBV27 CASSLSNEQFF
TRBV4-1 CASSQEGGGGYTF
TRBV19 CANKGPAGNQPQHF
TRBV11-1 CASTTPGTGRNGYTF
TRBV29-1 CSVEDGGGQGAYYGYTF
TRBV4-2 CASSQRTSGGPGTDTQYF
TRBV7-2 CASSPWISESTDTQYF
TRBV29-1 CSAMGLAGGRETQYF
TRBV6-4 CASGDRLSGANVLTF
TRBV27 CASSLGTTQPQHF
TRBV7-2 CASSSPNQPQHF
TRBV13 CASSPTSSYNEQFF
TRBV29-1 CSVEDKGLAHQETQYF
TRBV7-2 CASSSHYEQYF
TRBV29-1 CSVELTDNEQFF
TRBV27 CASSVLGDSKTQYF
TRBV4-1 CASSQDIWSRGANSPLHF
TRBV27 CASSLWAGNTIYF
TRBV5-6 CASASVEEITLHF
TRBV15 CATSREPGLQETQYF
TRBV5-1 CASSLRGSNYGYTF
TRBV19 CAVGQLNSPLHF
TRBV30 CAWGLDTTPGEAFF